This T cell receptor beta chain came from a study of T cell responses to AZD1222 COVID-19 vaccine. Study results and limitations: Nearly half of unique spike-specific TCRs reportedly avoided B.1.351 and B.1.1.7 mutated regions. Clonal diversity may have been underestimated in mostly white British donors. The study sampled repertoires only after the peak T cell response.

Method: immunoSEQ multiplex PCR; TCRdb's copy keeps in-frame clones and lacks some. The data show more than 70,000 clones, more than 75% seen once. Details on this clone: Antigen specificity is unknown.

The sequencing here drew on peripheral blood, taken on day 0 of AZD1222 vaccination. This TCR was sampled from an adult in good health.

CDR3 loop: CASSPSSTTDTQYF. The CDR3 bases are TGTGCCAGCAGCCCTTCTAGCACAACAGATACGCAGTATTTT. V is TRBV7-2 and J is TRBJ2-3, with D perhaps matching TRBD2 (5 bases). The germline gives CDR1 SGHTA, CDR2 FQGNSA. V lost 5 bases and J 3 bases, leaving 12 bases between the germline ends. The CDR3 has 14 residues.